The sequence of this TCR beta chain was determined in a study of cytomegalovirus exposure and HLA in healthy donors (dated by TCRdb to 2017 to 2019). Background for the entire study: An earlier analysis of approximately 640 of the donors reported roughly 300 Gb of sequence data and some 120 million unique TCR beta sequences from roughly 200 million T cells. An early release covering just under 650 HLA-typed donors comprised around 300 gigabases of sequencing data and tens of millions of unique TCR sequences. Of the 300 to 500 genotyped donors, 81% were placed in the genetic ancestry cluster associated with self-reported Caucasian donors. The aim of the study was to test whether cataloging public T cell receptors could identify signatures of past pathogen exposure. The T cell repertoires of 666 subjects were profiled by immunosequencing and related to cytomegalovirus serostatus. In addition to the first cohort of roughly 700 subjects, a separate validation cohort of around 110 different subjects was used. To predict cytomegalovirus infection status, the study brought together high-throughput TCR immunosequencing, statistical association of individual TCRs with disease status, and machine learning. In a later analysis, previously published TCR beta repertoires from 666 donors were re-analyzed and high-resolution HLA genotyping was added so that TCR occurrence patterns could be studied. The later analysis used no new phenotypic data to find candidate immune exposures, relying instead on TCR beta sequences and their occurrence across donors. To decide whether each TCR beta V gene segment behaved as functional or pseudogenic, an earlier analysis of some 600 of the donors relied on high-throughput TCR beta sequencing. Donor age, sex, ethnicity and CMV serostatus were compiled alongside the repertoire data. Genome-wide SNP genotypes for about three fifths of the roughly 670 donors were used in a later genetic analysis, which treated that subset as a discovery cohort. Every discovery cohort repertoire had been produced on one sequencing platform. HLA typing included class I and class II loci at four-digit resolution. The number of donors typed differed by locus, with about 629-630 for A, B, C, DRB1 and DQB1, approximately 500 for DQA1, nearly 610 for DPA1, and some 450 for DPB1. Because of strong linkage in the cohort, roughly five DR-DQ haplotypes were treated as single units for association and clustering. Among about 370 genotyped donors of the cohort, an average of approximately 220,000 unique TCR beta nucleotide sequences was sequenced per donor, of which about 19% were non-productive. What the authors observed across the whole study: According to a later analysis, TCR association rates differed among HLA loci, with DRB1 alleles showing the most associated TCRs and HLA-C alleles showing the fewest. In a later analysis, most CMV-associated TCR beta chains were found to appear HLA-restricted, with HLA associations seemingly driven largely by CMV exposure. Because the 87-base-pair reads could not distinguish some IMGT-functional V segments, including TRBV6-2 and TRBV6-3, those segments were excluded. In a later analysis, about 16,000 TCR beta sequences were associated with specific HLA alleles at a false discovery rate of 0.05. According to a later genetic analysis, donors in an Asian-associated ancestry cluster had fewer N-insertions in productive TCRs than the approximately 630-donor mean. HLA typing was unavailable for some donors at each locus, so association tests used only the typed subset. In the study, 150 to 200 TCR beta chains were listed as associated with cytomegalovirus. In this cohort, only TCR beta chains were sequenced, and detectable features were limited by the absence of alpha or paired-chain data. A group of highly shared sequence variants was considered likely to be a technical artifact of the sequencing pipeline. The presence/absence analyses assumed that sequencing depth was roughly uniform across donors, and that assumption may not be true. In an earlier analysis of about 600 of the donors, most TCR beta V segments appeared in productive rearrangements about 87% or about 30% of the time, broadly matching IMGT annotations. A few of the identified cytomegalovirus-associated TCR beta chains were confirmed in vitro to be specific for cytomegalovirus antigens. The earlier analysis of nearly 600 of the donors excluded some 15 rarely observed V segments, including chromosome 9 orphons, because counts were too low. Correlated functional status among segregating V segments might be attributable to linkage disequilibrium, but an unknown experimental factor could not be ruled out. The classifier was reported to diagnose cytomegalovirus status with high specificity and sensitivity in both the original and validation cohorts. According to the authors, the approach could potentially be generalized to other disease states and immunological phenotypes. According to a later analysis, parvovirus B19, influenza, CMV and Epstein-Barr virus appeared linked to several top co-occurrence clusters. A further reported finding was that TCR beta sequences accurately predicted the HLA-A and HLA-B alleles for most subjects in the first cohort. Across donors, most TCR sequences were observed very rarely, whereas some public TCRs were present in many individuals. A later analysis found that HLA-associated TCR beta chains were more clonally expanded and had lower generation probabilities than equally common non-associated chains. When HLA alleles, especially DR and DQ, strongly co-occurred, attributing TCR associations to individual alleles was difficult. In a later genetic analysis, a missense DCLRE1C variant was associated with V-gene and J-gene trimming of TCR beta chains, and the association was replicated in an independent cohort. The only immune exposure information available for the cohort was CMV serostatus.

As to this clone: The antigen this receptor binds is unknown. Per-base qualities were not stored, and no clone one base away is much larger.

Here V drops 1 base and J drops 0 bases, and the junction holds 2 bases not matched to any gene. CDR1 LGHNA and CDR2 YNFKEQ were looked up in the germline V gene. The CDR3, from cysteine to phenylalanine, totals 16 residues. Just the 48-base CDR3 DNA is kept, in frame starting at base 1. Library preparation used the immunoSEQ multiplex PCR assay. For the multiplex PCR, a mixture combining 60 forward primers for TCR Vbeta segments and 13 reverse primers for TCR Jbeta segments was used. The CDR3 region of rearranged TCR beta genes was amplified from genomic DNA by a multiplex PCR assay. On the Illumina HiSeq System, the amplified TCR beta libraries were sequenced as 87-base-pair reads. As for the original processing: Across the 700 or so repertoires, a later analysis counted 78 million or so unique TCR beta chains, 8.5 million to 12 million of which were shared by at least two donors. Raw reads were error-corrected and collapsed into unique sequences by a nearest-neighbor algorithm in which closely related sequences were merged to remove PCR and sequencing errors. To assign V, D and J gene segments, CDR3 sequences were aligned to IMGT reference sequences. For a sequence to be retained, at least a six-nucleotide match to both a V gene segment and a J gene segment was required. A rearrangement counted as productive if the CDR3 had no stop codons and remained in frame with V and J, and every other rearrangement counted as non-productive. Following IMGT convention, CDR3 was defined as the stretch from the second conserved V-encoded cysteine up to the conserved J-encoded phenylalanine. Sequences without an unambiguous match to a single V gene segment were excluded from the earlier analysis of 587 of the donors. In an earlier analysis of several hundred of the donors, V segments were called functional above 56.7% productive rearrangements and were called segregating when the between-donor standard deviation exceeded 5%. A statistical classification framework was developed to diagnose cytomegalovirus status using the catalog of TCR beta chain sequences. In a later analysis, V and J genes were assigned by comparing TCR nucleotide sequences against IMGT/GENE-DB human TR gene sequences. A later analysis assigned CDR3 sequences and most-parsimonious VDJ recombination scenarios with the TCRdist pipeline. In a later analysis, each TCR beta chain was defined by its CDR3 amino acid sequence together with its V-gene family, and reads lacking a unique V-gene family were excluded. In a later analysis, 500 to 700 highly shared, low-generation-probability nucleotide sequences were removed to address suspected cross-contamination and a sequencing artifact. In a later analysis, a clonal expansion index for each public chain was calculated from normalized within-repertoire ranks of inferred template counts. In a later analysis, generation probabilities were computed with a VDJ recombination model fitted to out-of-frame rearrangements, and the resulting probabilities were checked against IGoR. A later analysis scored TCR-TCR, TCR-HLA and TCR-CMV co-occurrence with hypergeometric tests, applying a repertoire-size bias correction to TCR pairs. In a later analysis, false discovery rates were estimated by permuting HLA or CMV assignments 20 times. A later analysis grouped co-occurring TCRs with DBSCAN, adding TCRdist sequence similarity when clustering within HLA-allele-positive subsets. Co-occurrence clustering excluded repertoires with fewer than 30,000 or more than 120,000 public chains, plus five with anomalous nucleotide sharing. The table was pulled from immuneACCESS by TCRdb, which kept in-frame rearrangements only. Such tables lose some clones; where checked, under half of the loss comes from unresolved V genes, and the rest has no known cause. V and J calls and clone size come straight from that table; D and trimming were deduced from the DNA. Across this sample there are roughly 100,000 clones, with around 77% seen only once. The ten top clones hold roughly 9.1% of the sample.

The cohort consisted of 600 or so healthy bone marrow donors. At the time of sampling, every cohort member was nominally healthy, though immune exposures that went unrecorded were likely present. The donor tested CMV seropositive, placing the donor among the roughly 270 seropositive members of the cohort. A peripheral blood sample was provided by each donor, and peripheral blood mononuclear cells were used for TCR beta sequencing. Genomic DNA was extracted from the blood cell samples with the Qiagen DNeasy Blood Extraction Kit. The specimen sequenced was PBMCs. The sequence is built from TRBV4-2 and TRBJ2-2; TRBD2 agrees with 7 junctional bases. This receptor was identified in a male donor in good health and CMV-seropositive. The CDR3 protein sequence reads: CASSQGGLANTGELFF. The sequenced DNA is TGTGCCAGCAGCCAAGGCGGACTAGCGAACACCGGGGAGCTGTTTTTT.